This T cell receptor beta chain appears in the sequencing data of a study of T cell responses to AZD1222 COVID-19 vaccine. The CDR3 consists of 13 residues. Germline V gene sequence: CDR1 KGHSH, CDR2 LQKENI. V gave up 11 bases and J gave up 0 bases, with 8 bases separating them. Assay: immunoSEQ multiplex PCR; the TCRdb copy retains only in-frame clones and omits some. The sample records 75,000 to 80,000 clones, about 83% being singletons. V gene TRBV18 combines with J gene TRBJ2-6; possible D gene TRBD2, 6 bases. The TCR was taken from an adult who received the MenACWY meningococcal vaccine as a control. The specimen was peripheral blood, collected 28 days after the second dose of the MenACWY control vaccine. As DNA, the CDR3 is TGTGCCGGGGGGAGCTCTGGGGCCAACGTCCTGACTTTC. As protein: CAGGSSGANVLTF.